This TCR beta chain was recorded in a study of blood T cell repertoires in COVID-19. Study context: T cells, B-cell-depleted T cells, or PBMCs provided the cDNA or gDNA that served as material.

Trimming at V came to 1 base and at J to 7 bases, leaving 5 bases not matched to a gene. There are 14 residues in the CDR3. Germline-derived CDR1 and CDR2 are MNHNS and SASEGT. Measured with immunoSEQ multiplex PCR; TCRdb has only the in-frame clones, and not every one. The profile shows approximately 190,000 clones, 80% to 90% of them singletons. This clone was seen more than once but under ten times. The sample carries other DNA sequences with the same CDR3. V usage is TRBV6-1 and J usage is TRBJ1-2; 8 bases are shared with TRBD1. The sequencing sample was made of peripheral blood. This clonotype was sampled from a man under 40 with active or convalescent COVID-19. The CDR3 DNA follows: TGTGCCAGCAGTGAAGAGGCAGGGGGCAGTGGCTACACCTTC. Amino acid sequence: CASSEEAGGSGYTF.